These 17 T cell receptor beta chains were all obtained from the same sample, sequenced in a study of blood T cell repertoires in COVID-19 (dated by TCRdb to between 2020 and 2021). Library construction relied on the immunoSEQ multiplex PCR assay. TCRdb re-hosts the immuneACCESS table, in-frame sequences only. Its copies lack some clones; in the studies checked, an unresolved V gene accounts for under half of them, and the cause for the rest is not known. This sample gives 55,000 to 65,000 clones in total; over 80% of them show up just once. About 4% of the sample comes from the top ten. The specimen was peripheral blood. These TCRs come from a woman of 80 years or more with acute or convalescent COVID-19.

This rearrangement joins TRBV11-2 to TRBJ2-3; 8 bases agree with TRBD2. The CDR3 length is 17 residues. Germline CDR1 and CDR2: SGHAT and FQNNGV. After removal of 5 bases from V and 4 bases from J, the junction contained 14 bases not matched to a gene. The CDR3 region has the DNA TGTGCCAGCAGCACTCCCCGGGTAGCGGGAATAGCAGATACGCAGTATTTT. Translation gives CASSTPRVAGIADTQYF.

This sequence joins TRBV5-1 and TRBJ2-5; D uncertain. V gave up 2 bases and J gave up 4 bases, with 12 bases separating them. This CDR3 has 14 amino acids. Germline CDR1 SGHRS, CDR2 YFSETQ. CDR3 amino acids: CASSFGSSRETQYF. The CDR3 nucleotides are TGCGCCAGCAGCTTCGGATCTAGTAGAGAGACCCAGTACTTC.

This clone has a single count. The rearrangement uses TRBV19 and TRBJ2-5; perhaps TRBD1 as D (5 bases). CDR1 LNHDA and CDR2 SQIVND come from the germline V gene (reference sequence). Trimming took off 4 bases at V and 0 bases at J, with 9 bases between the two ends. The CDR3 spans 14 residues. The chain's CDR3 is CASSKQVDQETQYF. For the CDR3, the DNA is TGTGCCAGTAGTAAACAGGTCGACCAAGAGACCCAGTACTTC.

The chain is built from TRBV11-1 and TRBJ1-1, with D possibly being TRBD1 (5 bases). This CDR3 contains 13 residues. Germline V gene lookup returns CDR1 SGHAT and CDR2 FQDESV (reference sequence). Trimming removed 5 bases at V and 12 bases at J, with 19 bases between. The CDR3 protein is CASSPGGGLSPFF. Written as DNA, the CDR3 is TGTGCCAGCAGCCCTGGGGGGGGACTAAGCCCTTTCTTT. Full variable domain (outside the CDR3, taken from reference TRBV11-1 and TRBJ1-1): EAEVAQSPRYKITEKSQAVAFWCDPISGHATLYWYRQILGQGPELLVQFQDESVVDDSQLPKDRFSAERLKGVDSTLKIQPAELGDSAMYLCASSPGGGLSPFFGQGTRLTVV.

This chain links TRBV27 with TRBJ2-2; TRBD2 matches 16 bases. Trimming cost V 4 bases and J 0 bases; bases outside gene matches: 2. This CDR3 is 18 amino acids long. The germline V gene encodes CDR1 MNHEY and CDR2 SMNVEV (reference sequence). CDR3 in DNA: TGTGCCAGCAGTTCCGGGACTAGCGGGAGGGCGAACACCGGGGAGCTGTTTTTT. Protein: CASSSGTSGRANTGELFF.

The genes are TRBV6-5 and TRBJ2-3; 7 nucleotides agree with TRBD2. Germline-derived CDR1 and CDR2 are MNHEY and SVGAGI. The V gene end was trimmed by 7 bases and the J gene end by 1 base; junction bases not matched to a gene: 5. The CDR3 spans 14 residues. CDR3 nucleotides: TGTGCCAGCACCGGGGGGAGGGGCACAGATACGCAGTATTTT. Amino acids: CASTGGRGTDTQYF.

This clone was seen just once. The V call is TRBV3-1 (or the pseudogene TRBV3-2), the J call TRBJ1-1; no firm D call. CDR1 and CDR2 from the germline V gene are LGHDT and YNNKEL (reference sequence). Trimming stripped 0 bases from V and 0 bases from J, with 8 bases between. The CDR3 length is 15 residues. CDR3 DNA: TGTGCCAGCAGCCAAGACGGCGGTATGAACACTGAAGCTTTCTTT. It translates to CASSQDGGMNTEAFF.

CDR3 nucleotides: TGTGCCAGCGGCCGGGGGACAGATACGCAGTATTTT. Translated: CASGRGTDTQYF. The chain couples TRBV28 to TRBJ2-3; possible D gene TRBD2, 6 bases. In germline, CDR1 is MDHEN, CDR2 SYDVKM. This CDR3 is 12 amino acids long. Trimming shortened V by 8 bases and J by 3 bases, and 9 bases separated the two germline ends.

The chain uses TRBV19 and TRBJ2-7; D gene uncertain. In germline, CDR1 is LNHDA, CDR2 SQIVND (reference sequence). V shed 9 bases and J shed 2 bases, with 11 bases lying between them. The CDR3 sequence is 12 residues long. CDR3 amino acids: CARSLGAYEQYF. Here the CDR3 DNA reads TGTGCCAGAAGTCTAGGAGCCTACGAGCAGTACTTC.

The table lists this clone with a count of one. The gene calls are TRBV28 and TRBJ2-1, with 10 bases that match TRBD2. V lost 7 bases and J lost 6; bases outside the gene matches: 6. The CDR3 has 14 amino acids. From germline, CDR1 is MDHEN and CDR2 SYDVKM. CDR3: CASTRTSGVNEQFF. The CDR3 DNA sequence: TGTGCCAGCACCAGGACTAGCGGAGTCAATGAGCAGTTCTTC.

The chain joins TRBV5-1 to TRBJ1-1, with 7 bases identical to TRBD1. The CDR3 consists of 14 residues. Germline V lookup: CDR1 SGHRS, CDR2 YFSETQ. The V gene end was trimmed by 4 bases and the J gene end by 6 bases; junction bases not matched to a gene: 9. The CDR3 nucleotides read TGCGCCAGCAGCAAAGGACAGGCGGCGGCTGAAGCTTTCTTT. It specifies CASSKGQAAAEAFF.

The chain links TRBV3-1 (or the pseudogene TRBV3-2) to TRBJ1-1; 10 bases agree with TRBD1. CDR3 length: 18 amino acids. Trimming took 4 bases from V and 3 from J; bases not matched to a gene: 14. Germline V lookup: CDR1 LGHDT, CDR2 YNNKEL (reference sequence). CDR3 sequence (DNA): TGTGCCAGCAGCCGGCGCCGGGGACAGGGGCGCTTTCACACTGAAGCTTTCTTT. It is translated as CASSRRRGQGRFHTEAFF.

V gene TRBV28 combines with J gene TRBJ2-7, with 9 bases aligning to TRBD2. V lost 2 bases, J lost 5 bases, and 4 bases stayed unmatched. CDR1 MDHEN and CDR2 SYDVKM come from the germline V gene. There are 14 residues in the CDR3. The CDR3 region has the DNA TGTGCCAGCAGTTTAGGCGGGAGGGCGCACGAGCAGTACTTC. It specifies CASSLGGRAHEQYF.

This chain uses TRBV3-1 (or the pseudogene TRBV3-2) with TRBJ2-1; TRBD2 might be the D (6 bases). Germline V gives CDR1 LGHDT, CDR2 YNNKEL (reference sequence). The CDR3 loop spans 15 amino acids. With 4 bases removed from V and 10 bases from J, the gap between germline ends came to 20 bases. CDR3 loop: CASSPSFYGGEEQFF. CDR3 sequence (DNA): TGTGCCAGCAGCCCTTCATTTTACGGGGGAGAAGAGCAGTTCTTC.

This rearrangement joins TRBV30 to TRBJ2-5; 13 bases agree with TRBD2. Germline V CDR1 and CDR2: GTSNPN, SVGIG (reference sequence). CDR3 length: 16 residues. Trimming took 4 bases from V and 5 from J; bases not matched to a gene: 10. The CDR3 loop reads CAWTSGLAGRGETQYF. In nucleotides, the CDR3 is TGTGCCTGGACTTCGGGACTAGCGGGACGTGGCGAGACCCAGTACTTC.

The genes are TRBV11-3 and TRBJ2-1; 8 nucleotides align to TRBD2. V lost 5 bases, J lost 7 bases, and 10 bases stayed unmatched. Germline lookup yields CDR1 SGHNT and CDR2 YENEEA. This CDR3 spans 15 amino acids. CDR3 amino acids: CASSQAGLEENEQFF. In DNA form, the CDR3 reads TGTGCCAGCAGCCAAGCGGGACTAGAGGAAAATGAGCAGTTCTTC.

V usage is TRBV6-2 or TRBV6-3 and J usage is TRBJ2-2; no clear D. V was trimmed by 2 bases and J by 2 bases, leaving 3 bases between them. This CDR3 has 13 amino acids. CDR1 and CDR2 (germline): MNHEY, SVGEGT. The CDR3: CASSYVNTGELFF. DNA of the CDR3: TGTGCCAGCAGTTACGTAAACACCGGGGAGCTGTTTTTT.